This T cell receptor (beta chain) was sequenced during a study of T-cell memory formation after mild COVID-19. Study in general: TCR clusters were mostly donor specific. General study findings and limits: Pre-infection memory already had some responding clones, implying cross-reactive memory joined. A balance of CD4 and CD8 characterized clones contracting day 15 to 85, whereas later expanders leaned CD4+.

V dropped 4 bases and J dropped 0 bases, with 17 bases sitting between them. Germline lookup yields CDR1 SGDLS and CDR2 YYNGEE. The length of the CDR3 is 18 residues. 5'RACE, which relied on constant-segment primers, yielded TCR alpha and TCR beta cDNA libraries carrying sample barcodes and UMIs. TCRdb ran MiXCR on the 5' RACE reads and lists one entry per CDR3 protein. The sample carries hundreds of thousands of distinct CDR3 sequences, about 13% recorded once. This clonotype was observed at least ten times. Its antigen is not identified. This TCR came from a man younger than 30 who had mild COVID-19 (a few samples of this study predate the infection). Cell type and time point are not known. The chain carries TRBV9 and TRBJ2-6, with a possible D match to TRBD2 (6 bases). The sequenced material came from PBMCs or a T cell subset sorted from them (not recorded which). CDR3 sequence (DNA): TGTGCCAGCAGCTTTTCGGGACGGAGGGTCTCTGGGGCCAACGTCCTGACTTTC. It codes for CASSFSGRRVSGANVLTF.